A single sample gave rise to the 8 T cell receptor beta chains below, sequenced in a study of molecular identifiers for immune sequencing clone quantification. One entry per CDR3 protein results from TCRdb running MiXCR on the PCR reads. This table has roughly 86,000 distinct CDR3 sequences, around 17% appearing once. The sequencing sample was made of naive CD8+ T cells from blood, with Jurkat cell RNA spiked in. Regarding subset: FACS-sorted CD8+CD4-CCR7+CD45RA+ naive T cells. The receptors shown here come from a human donor in good health. Some libraries in this study had Jurkat cell RNA spiked in.

In this sample, this clonotype turned up many times. J is TRBJ2-3 and V is TRBV19; D call uncertain. Germline V gene lookup returns CDR1 LNHDA and CDR2 SQIVND (reference sequence). V lost 1 base, J lost 7 bases, and 12 bases lay in between. The CDR3 length is 14 residues. CDR3 protein: CASSIVPIPNTQYF. The CDR3 coding sequence is TGTGCCAGTAGTATAGTGCCAATCCCGAATACGCAGTATTTT.

A note on this clonotype: A much larger clone differs by one base, so this may be a read error. V and J are TRBV20-1 and TRBJ2-7; maybe TRBD2 (5 bases). CDR3 length equals 13 residues. Trimming left V 7 bases short and J 2 bases short, with 15 bases between. Germline V gives CDR1 DFQATT, CDR2 SNEGSKA (reference sequence). DNA for the CDR3: TGCAGTGAAAGAGCGGCAGAAGCCTACGAGCAGTACTTC. This sequence encodes CSERAAEAYEQYF.

A note on this clonotype: A much larger clone lies a single base off, so this may be a read error. J is TRBJ2-7 and V is TRBV6-1; tentatively, D is TRBD2 (5 bases). The CDR3 extends over 14 amino acids. The V gene's germline CDR1 is MNHNS and CDR2 SASEGT. V dropped 2 bases and J dropped 2 bases, with 10 bases sitting between them. CDR3: CASSERGPAYEQYF. Written as DNA, the CDR3 is TGTGCCAGCAGTGAACGAGGGCCCGCCTACGAGCAGTACTTC.

This clonotype has ten or more counts. V gene TRBV12-3 or TRBV12-4 combines with J gene TRBJ2-7; 7 nucleotides match TRBD1. There are 14 residues in the CDR3. V was pared by 7 bases and J by 2 bases, with 8 bases of the junction left unmatched. The CDR3 region is CASTAGTVTYEQYF. The CDR3 DNA sequence: TGTGCCAGCACCGCCGGGACAGTCACCTACGAGCAGTACTTC.

This clonotype was counted ten times or more. V is TRBV10-3 and J is TRBJ1-2; the match to TRBD1 covers 7 bases. The length of the CDR3 is 18 residues. Germline V gene sequence: CDR1 ENHRY, CDR2 SYGVKD. V gave up 8 bases and J gave up 2 bases; unmatched junction bases: 20. CDR3 DNA sequence: TGTGCCATCTTCTACAAGGGACAGCCAAAAAAAAGAAACTATGGCTACACCTTC. Its translation is CAIFYKGQPKKRNYGYTF.

This clonotype was counted at least ten times. The chain has TRBV11-2 and TRBJ2-1, with TRBD2 as a possible D gene (7 bases). V lost 2 bases and J 7 bases, leaving 15 bases between the germline ends. CDR1 and CDR2 (germline): SGHAT, FQNNGV. This CDR3 contains 15 residues. The CDR3 nucleotides are TGTGCCAGCAGCTTAAGCGCGGGGGCGGGGAATGAGCAGTTCTTC. It is translated as CASSLSAGAGNEQFF. Using reference TRBV11-2 and TRBJ2-1 for the parts outside the CDR3, the full variable domain is EAGVAQSPRYKIIEKRQSVAFWCNPISGHATLYWYQQILGQGPKLLIQFQNNGVVDDSQLPKDRFSAERLKGVDSTLKIQPAKLEDSAVYLCASSLSAGAGNEQFFGPGTRLTVL.

This clonotype was observed at least ten times. The chain is built from TRBV4-1 and TRBJ2-1; perhaps TRBD1 as D (5 bases). The CDR3 runs to 14 residues. The ends were cut back, 0 bases at V and 6 bases at J, with 9 bases in the middle. Germline loops: CDR1 MGHRA, CDR2 YSYEKL. This CDR3 reads CASSQDRGLNEQFF. CDR3 coding DNA: TGCGCCAGCAGCCAAGATAGGGGTCTCAATGAGCAGTTCTTC.

This clonotype has a count of ten or more. V is TRBV10-3 and J is TRBJ1-6; no reliable D call. This CDR3 comprises 13 residues. V lost 4 bases, J lost 6 bases, and 7 bases lay in between. The germline V gene encodes CDR1 ENHRY and CDR2 SYGVKD. In DNA, the CDR3 is TGTGCCATCAGTGGAGAAGCTAATTCACCCCTCCACTTT. Residues: CAISGEANSPLHF.